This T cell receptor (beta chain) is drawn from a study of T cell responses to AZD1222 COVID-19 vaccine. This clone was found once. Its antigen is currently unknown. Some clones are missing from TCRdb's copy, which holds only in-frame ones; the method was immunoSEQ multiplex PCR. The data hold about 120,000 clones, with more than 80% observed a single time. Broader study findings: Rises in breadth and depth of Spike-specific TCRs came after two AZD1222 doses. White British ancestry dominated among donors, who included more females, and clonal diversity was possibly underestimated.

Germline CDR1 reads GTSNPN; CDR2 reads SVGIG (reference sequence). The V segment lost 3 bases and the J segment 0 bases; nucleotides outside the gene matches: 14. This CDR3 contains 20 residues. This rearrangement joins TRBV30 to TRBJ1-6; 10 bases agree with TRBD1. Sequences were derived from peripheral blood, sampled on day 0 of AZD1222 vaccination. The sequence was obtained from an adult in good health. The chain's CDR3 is CAWRAGTGARKSSYNSPLHF. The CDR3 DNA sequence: TGTGCCTGGAGGGCCGGGACAGGGGCCCGAAAAAGCTCCTATAATTCACCCCTCCACTTT. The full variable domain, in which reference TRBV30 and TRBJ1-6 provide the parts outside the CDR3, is SQTIHQWPATLVQPVGSPLSLECTVEGTSNPNLYWYRQAAGRGLQLLFYSVGIGQISSEVPQNLSASRPQDRQFILSSKKLLLSDSGFYLCAWRAGTGARKSSYNSPLHFGNGTRLTVT.